Following are 6 T cell receptor beta chains from one sample sequenced in a study of early T cells in non-severe SARS-CoV-2 infection. MiXCR, applied by TCRdb to the 5' RACE reads, yields one record per CDR3 protein. The repertoire includes over 70,000 distinct CDR3 sequences, around an eighth of them detected once, and over 6.5% sits in the top ten. The sequencing sample was made of whole blood. Source of these receptors: an adult who was a healthcare worker with PCR-confirmed SARS-CoV-2 infection or an uninfected control (not recorded which).

This clonotype was seen repeatedly, ten times or more. The chain joins TRBV6-5 to TRBJ1-3; D remains unclear. The CDR3 totals 15 residues. Germline V gives CDR1 MNHEY, CDR2 SVGAGI. V was shortened by 4 bases and J by 0 bases, with 10 bases between the two germline ends. The CDR3 region is CASSSAANSGNTIYF. The CDR3, as DNA: TGTGCCAGCAGTTCCGCGGCTAACTCTGGAAACACCATATATTTT.

The chain carries TRBV28 and TRBJ1-1, with 9 bases lining up with TRBD1. Trimming took 1 base from V and 1 from J; bases not matched to a gene: 4. CDR1 MDHEN and CDR2 SYDVKM come from the germline V gene. This CDR3 is 16 amino acids long. In DNA, the CDR3 is TGTGCCAGCAGTTTATTGGACAGGGGTGGGAACACTGAAGCTTTCTTT. Translating it yields CASSLLDRGGNTEAFF.

The table lists this clonotype with a few counts. This CDR3 reads CASSFQGGEKLFF. The DNA for the CDR3 is TGTGCCAGCAGTTTTCAGGGAGGAGAAAAACTGTTTTTT. This chain joins TRBV12-3 or TRBV12-4 and TRBJ1-4; D is perhaps TRBD1 (5 bases). This CDR3 is built from 13 residues. The ends were cut back, 3 bases at V and 8 bases at J, with 10 bases in the middle.

The sample holds many counts of this clonotype. The chain uses TRBV19 and TRBJ2-2, with no clear D. Germline V CDR1 and CDR2: LNHDA, SQIVND (reference sequence). The CDR3 is 13 amino acids. The V and J ends lost 3 bases and 4 bases respectively, with 6 bases between them. The DNA of the CDR3 is TGTGCCAGTAGTATCGGCACCACCGGGGAGCTGTTTTTT. Translating gives CASSIGTTGELFF.

This chain's CDR3 is CASRFLQGLAGGTAFF. For the CDR3, the DNA is TGTGCCAGCAGATTCTTACAGGGACTAGCGGGAGGTACGGCATTCTTC. The chain has TRBV27 and TRBJ2-1; 15 nucleotides line up with TRBD2. V lost 6 bases and J lost 16; bases outside the gene matches: 16. The CDR3 length is 16 residues. CDR1 is MNHEY and CDR2 is SMNVEV in the germline V gene (reference sequence).

The table lists this clonotype with many counts. The chain employs TRBV20-1 and TRBJ2-1, with D perhaps TRBD2 (5 bases). V was clipped by 3 bases and J by 8 bases, with 20 bases between them. The CDR3 consists of 15 residues. Germline CDR1 DFQATT, CDR2 SNEGSKA (reference sequence). The CDR3 region has the DNA TGCAGTGCTAGCCAGGCGGCCACCCTGAGGGATGAGCAGTTCTTC. It specifies CSASQAATLRDEQFF.